This T cell receptor (beta chain) emerged from a study of shared clonotypes between healthy human individuals. J gave up 6 bases and V 0 bases, and 5 bases lay outside the gene matches. The CDR3 loop spans 16 amino acids. Per the germline V gene, CDR1 is SGHTS and CDR2 is YDEGEE. It was into CD45RA+ naive and CD45RA-negative memory subsets that the CD4+ cells were split. Assay: immunoSEQ multiplex PCR; the TCRdb copy retains only in-frame clones and omits some. The profile shows about 1 million clones, under 80% of them singletons. The sequence was obtained from a man younger than 35 in good health. The chain links TRBV5-8 to TRBJ2-2; 10 nucleotides line up with TRBD2. Input material: memory CD4+ T cells sorted from blood. Subset given: CD45RA-negative fraction. CDR3 bases: TGTGCCAGCAGCTTGGGTACTAGCGGGACTTCCGGGGAGCTGTTTTTT. It specifies CASSLGTSGTSGELFF.